These 3 T cell receptor beta chains share one sample of origin, sequenced in a study of T cells after yellow fever vaccination. TCRdb analysed the 5' RACE reads with MiXCR anew, one entry per CDR3 protein. The sample records some 240,000 distinct CDR3 sequences, 3% to 3.5% being singletons. The sequenced sample was CD4+ T cells sorted from PBMCs, obtained 10 days after the yellow fever booster vaccination. The receptors stem from a young man who received the YFV17D yellow fever vaccine.

This clonotype was observed many times. The chain links TRBV7-2 to TRBJ1-3; possible D gene TRBD1, 5 bases. Trimming left V 5 bases short and J 2 bases short, with 13 bases between. The CDR3 spans 15 residues. Germline lookup yields CDR1 SGHTA and CDR2 FQGNSA. CDR3 DNA: TGTGCCAGCAGCCCCGGGACGGCCACTGGAAACACCATATATTTT. It translates to CASSPGTATGNTIYF.

This clonotype was seen repeatedly, ten times or more. The chain is built from TRBV4-1 and TRBJ2-3; D is ambiguous. The CDR3 spans 14 residues. Germline CDR1 MGHRA, CDR2 YSYEKL. The V gene lost 0 bases and the J gene lost 2 bases, with 6 bases spanning the gap. CDR3 nucleotides: TGCGCCAGCAGCCAAGACCGTATCACAGATACGCAGTATTTT. As protein: CASSQDRITDTQYF.

The table lists this clonotype with many counts. The chain combines TRBV7-9 with TRBJ2-7; weak D call: TRBD2 (5 bases). Germline V CDR1 and CDR2: SEHNR, FQNEAQ (reference sequence). V gave up 0 bases and J gave up 7 bases, with 7 bases separating them. The CDR3 is 12 residues long. In DNA, the CDR3 is TGTGCCAGCAGCTTAGCTCGGGAAGAGCAGTACTTC. This codes for CASSLAREEQYF.